These 30 T cell receptor beta chains were all obtained from the same sample, sequenced in a study of T cell responses to AZD1222 COVID-19 vaccine. TCRdb's copy holds only in-frame clones and misses some; the assay was immunoSEQ multiplex PCR. The table shows about 110,000 clones, with approximately 91% occurring only once. The source was peripheral blood, collected on day 0 of AZD1222 vaccination. All receptors come from an adult in good health.

The chain uses TRBV15 and TRBJ2-1, with TRBD2 as a possible D gene (6 bases). The germline V gene has CDR1 LNHNV and CDR2 YYDKDF (reference sequence). The CDR3 spans 16 residues. The V gene lost 0 bases and the J gene lost 6 bases, with 15 bases spanning the gap. The CDR3: CATSRDLAGIRNEQFF. The CDR3 DNA reads as TGTGCCACCAGCAGAGATCTTGCGGGGATTCGCAATGAGCAGTTCTTC.

The V call is TRBV9, the J call TRBJ1-1; maybe TRBD1 (5 bases). Germline V gene data show CDR1 as SGDLS and CDR2 as YYNGEE. This CDR3 region has 14 residues. Deletions cut 4 bases from V and 1 base from J, with 11 bases between. As DNA, the CDR3 is TGTGCCAGCAGCCCAAGCGGGGCGAACACTGAAGCTTTCTTT. Its protein is CASSPSGANTEAFF.

The V gene is TRBV5-4, the J gene TRBJ2-4, with D perhaps matching TRBD1 (6 bases). The ends were cut back, 1 base at V and 3 bases at J, with 8 bases in the middle. The CDR3 covers 14 residues. CDR1 and CDR2 (germline): SGHNT, YYREEE (reference sequence). The CDR3 DNA follows: TGTGCCAGCAGCTTGAAGGGGGTCAAAAACATTCAGTACTTC. Its translation: CASSLKGVKNIQYF. Full variable domain (outside the CDR3, taken from reference TRBV5-4 and TRBJ2-4): ETGVTQSPTHLIKTRGQQVTLRCSSQSGHNTVSWYQQALGQGPQFIFQYYREEENGRGNFPPRFSGLQFPNYSSELNVNALELDDSALYLCASSLKGVKNIQYFGAGTRLSVL.

The chain links TRBV6-5 to TRBJ2-5, with 7 bases aligning to TRBD1. The V gene end was trimmed by 0 bases and the J gene end by 2 bases; junction bases not matched to a gene: 3. The CDR3 sequence is 15 residues long. CDR1 is MNHEY and CDR2 is SVGAGI in the germline V gene. The CDR3 DNA reads as TGTGCCAGCAGTTACTCGTGGACAGGACAAGAGACCCAGTACTTC. It yields the protein CASSYSWTGQETQYF.

V usage is TRBV6-6 and J usage is TRBJ2-4; 9 bases are shared with TRBD2. The CDR3 runs 13 residues. J was trimmed by 12 bases and V by 6 bases; bases with no gene match: 9. Germline V gene lookup returns CDR1 MNHNY and CDR2 SVGAGI (reference sequence). The CDR3 sequence is CASRDQAGGTQYF. CDR3 nucleotides: TGTGCCAGCAGAGATCAAGCGGGAGGAACTCAGTACTTC.

CDR3 in amino acids: CASSQDPPGVGNEKLFF. DNA for the CDR3: TGCGCCAGCAGCCAAGACCCCCCAGGGGTGGGTAATGAAAAACTGTTTTTT. V and J are TRBV4-3 and TRBJ1-4; tentatively, D is TRBD1 (6 bases). V shed 0 bases and J shed 4 bases, with 15 bases lying between them. Germline loops: CDR1 LGHNA, CDR2 YSLEER. The CDR3 is 17 amino acids.

V gene TRBV19 combines with J gene TRBJ1-5; D gene unclear. V lost 3 bases and J lost 3, with 6 bases in between. The CDR3 has 13 residues. The germline gives CDR1 LNHDA, CDR2 SQIVND (reference sequence). The DNA of the CDR3 is TGTGCCAGTAGTATCCAGACCAATCAGCCCCAGCATTTT. It encodes CASSIQTNQPQHF. Together with reference TRBV19 and TRBJ1-5, the CDR3 gives the full variable domain: DGGITQSPKYLFRKEGQNVTLSCEQNLNHDAMYWYRQDPGQGLRLIYYSQIVNDFQKGDIAEGYSVSREKKESFPLTVTSAQKNPTAFYLCASSIQTNQPQHFGDGTRLSIL.

V gene TRBV18 combines with J gene TRBJ2-1; possible D gene TRBD1, 5 bases. Germline V gene sequence: CDR1 KGHSH, CDR2 LQKENI. Trimming left V 6 bases short and J 6 bases short, with 21 bases between. This CDR3 contains 16 residues. DNA of the CDR3: TGTGCCAGCTCTCAAGGTAGAACAGGTTGGGGCAATGAGCAGTTCTTC. As protein: CASSQGRTGWGNEQFF.

This chain uses TRBV6-5 with TRBJ1-1, with D maybe TRBD1 (6 bases). The V and J ends lost 0 bases and 1 base respectively, with 9 bases between them. The CDR3 length is 15 residues. In germline, CDR1 is MNHEY, CDR2 SVGAGI. The CDR3 nucleotides are TGTGCCAGCAGTTACTCCTCACAGGGGAACACTGAAGCTTTCTTT. Translating gives CASSYSSQGNTEAFF.

Comments on this clone: An end of the junction differs from the germline gene, which may be a read error. The chain has TRBV4-3 and TRBJ2-1; 9 bases are a match to TRBD2. The CDR3 runs to 12 residues. Germline V gene sequence: CDR1 LGHNA, CDR2 YSLEER. Written as DNA, the CDR3 is TGCGCCAGCAGCCAGAGAAGCGGGGGGAAGGTCTTC. Translating gives CASSQRSGGKVF.

J is TRBJ2-1 and V is TRBV7-8; D is unresolved. Trimming cost V 8 bases and J 11 bases, with 19 bases left between them. CDR3 length: 13 amino acids. Germline CDR1 is SGHVS and CDR2 is FQNEAQ. CDR3 sequence (DNA): TGTGCCAGCGGGCTCGGTACAAGACCCCAGCAGTTCTTC. Translating gives CASGLGTRPQQFF. The full variable domain, with the rest looked up from reference TRBV7-8 and TRBJ2-1, is GAGVSQSPRYKVAKRGQDVALRCDPISGHVSLFWYQQALGQGPEFLTYFQNEAQLDKSGLPSDRFFAERPEGSVSTLKIQRTQQEDSAVYLCASGLGTRPQQFFGPGTRLTVL.

V is TRBV6-2 or TRBV6-3 and J is TRBJ2-7; 7 bases align to TRBD2. Trimming cost V 5 bases and J 4 bases; bases outside gene matches: 8. The germline gives CDR1 MNHEY, CDR2 SVGEGT. This CDR3 spans 14 amino acids. CDR3 sequence reads: CASSPPAGLYEQYF. The CDR3 DNA is TGTGCCAGCAGTCCCCCGGCGGGACTATACGAGCAGTACTTC.

The chain has TRBV5-4 and TRBJ1-4; maybe TRBD1 (5 bases). V was clipped by 4 bases and J by 7 bases, with 17 bases between them. CDR3 length equals 15 residues. The germline gives CDR1 SGHNT, CDR2 YYREEE (reference sequence). CDR3 region: CASSGSGGGSEKLFF. The CDR3, as DNA: TGTGCCAGCAGCGGTTCGGGGGGTGGCAGTGAAAAACTGTTTTTT.

This clone turned up a few times. The chain has TRBV7-9 and TRBJ2-1, with a possible D match to TRBD2 (6 bases). Trimming took 4 bases from V and 3 from J, leaving 16 bases between them. Germline CDR1 is SEHNR and CDR2 is FQNEAQ (reference sequence). This CDR3 comprises 16 residues. The CDR3 DNA is TGTGCCAGCAGCTCCGACGGCTGGGGACTCTACAATGAGCAGTTCTTC. Encoded protein: CASSSDGWGLYNEQFF.

V and J are TRBV12-3 or TRBV12-4 and TRBJ2-3, with D hard to call. Trimming stripped 3 bases from V and 6 bases from J, with 4 bases between. This CDR3 spans 11 amino acids. The CDR3 loop is CASSFPDTQYF. For the CDR3, the DNA is TGTGCCAGCAGTTTCCCTGATACGCAGTATTTT.

The chain links TRBV5-8 to TRBJ2-7; D possibly corresponds to TRBD1 (6 bases). CDR3 length: 14 residues. CDR1 and CDR2 (germline): SGHTS, YDEGEE. V was trimmed by 1 base and J by 0 bases, leaving 8 bases between them. The CDR3 coding sequence is TGTGCCAGCAGCTTGTTCAGGGGCTCCTACGAGCAGTACTTC. This codes for CASSLFRGSYEQYF.

This chain connects TRBV11-2 to TRBJ2-3; TRBD2 aligns across 11 bases. Trimming removed 4 bases from V and 5 bases from J; junction bases left unmatched: 8. This CDR3 is 16 amino acids long. Germline values: CDR1 SGHAT, CDR2 FQNNGV. For the CDR3, the DNA is TGTGCCAGCAGCTCAATAGCGGGGGGGCGTGAAGATACGCAGTATTTT. Protein: CASSSIAGGREDTQYF.

The chain combines TRBV2 with TRBJ2-3; D possibly uses TRBD1 or TRBD2 (5 bases each). CDR1 is SNHLY and CDR2 is FYNNEI in the germline V gene. Trimming removed 10 bases from V and 4 bases from J, with 15 bases in between. The CDR3 spans 13 residues. The CDR3 sequence is CATDPRGADTQYF. In DNA, the CDR3 is TGTGCCACCGACCCCCGGGGCGCAGATACGCAGTATTTT.

The chain employs TRBV7-8 and TRBJ1-1; D unresolved. This CDR3 comprises 15 residues. The germline V and J ends were trimmed by 1 base and 3 bases, with 12 bases remaining between them. Per germline, CDR1 SGHVS and CDR2 FQNEAQ. The DNA of the CDR3 is TGTGCCAGCAGCTTAGTTTCCGGGTGGGACACTGAAGCTTTCTTT. It translates to CASSLVSGWDTEAFF.

The V and J genes are TRBV18 and TRBJ2-7, with TRBD1 identical over 8 bases. This CDR3 has 15 amino acids. Trimming cost V 3 bases and J 0 bases; bases outside gene matches: 4. Germline loops: CDR1 KGHSH, CDR2 LQKENI. In nucleotides, the CDR3 is TGTGCCAGCTCACCCTCAGGACAGGGCTCCTACGAGCAGTACTTC. Translation: CASSPSGQGSYEQYF.

The chain has TRBV4-2 and TRBJ2-7, with 14 bases matching TRBD2. The CDR3 is 14 residues long. Germline trimming cut 4 bases from V and 5 bases from J; bases unmatched to any gene: 1. Germline V gene data show CDR1 as LGHNA and CDR2 as YNFKEQ. The CDR3 sequence: CASSRTSGRHEQYF. CDR3 bases: TGTGCCAGCAGCCGGACTAGCGGGAGGCACGAGCAGTACTTC.

V gene TRBV10-3 combines with J gene TRBJ2-2; 7 bases are shared with TRBD2. The CDR3 runs to 16 residues. CDR1 ENHRY and CDR2 SYGVKD come from the germline V gene. The trim removed 0 bases at V and 6 bases at J, leaving 7 bases unmatched. The CDR3 region has the DNA TGTGCCATCAGTGAGTCGACGGGGGGAAGTGCCGGGGAGCTGTTTTTT. Protein sequence: CAISESTGGSAGELFF.

This chain links TRBV18 with TRBJ2-2; D perhaps matches TRBD1 (6 bases). V was cut by 1 base and J by 3 bases, with 9 bases left in between. The V gene's germline CDR1 is KGHSH and CDR2 LQKENI. CDR3 length: 15 residues. The CDR3 region is CASSPLRTDTGELFF. The DNA of the CDR3 is TGTGCCAGCTCACCACTCAGGACAGACACCGGGGAGCTGTTTTTT.

This clone has just one count. This chain uses TRBV5-1 with TRBJ2-3, with TRBD1 matching over 8 bases. Germline V gene lookup returns CDR1 SGHRS and CDR2 YFSETQ. The CDR3 consists of 14 residues. J lost 2 bases, V lost 3 bases, and 2 bases had no gene match. The CDR3 loop is CASSWTGYTDTQYF. The CDR3 nucleotides read TGCGCCAGCAGCTGGACAGGGTACACAGATACGCAGTATTTT.

The chain joins TRBV2 to TRBJ2-5; D call uncertain. The CDR3 spans 12 residues. Per germline, CDR1 SNHLY and CDR2 FYNNEI. V lost 4 bases and J 2 bases, leaving 5 bases between the germline ends. The CDR3 is CASSGAQETQYF. The CDR3 nucleotides read TGTGCCAGCAGTGGGGCTCAAGAGACCCAGTACTTC.

The chain couples TRBV19 to TRBJ2-5; no reliable D call. The CDR3 totals 15 residues. The V gene's germline CDR1 is LNHDA and CDR2 SQIVND (reference sequence). The germline V and J ends were trimmed by 8 bases and 11 bases, with 27 bases remaining between them. The CDR3 DNA reads TGTGCCAGTCGCTCAGGTGCCTCCGGCCCTTGGGTTCAGTACTTC. Its translation is CASRSGASGPWVQYF.

The chain links TRBV29-1 to TRBJ1-2; TRBD1 matches at 10 bases. Trimming cost V 2 bases and J 12 bases; bases outside gene matches: 6. Germline CDR1 and CDR2: SQVTM and ANQGSEA. The CDR3 loop spans 12 amino acids. CDR3 region: CSVEMGTGVNTF. DNA for the CDR3: TGCAGCGTTGAAATGGGGACAGGGGTCAACACCTTC. Complete variable domain (other parts from reference TRBV29-1 and TRBJ1-2): SAVISQKPSRDICQRGTSLTIQCQVDSQVTMMFWYRQQPGQSLTLIATANQGSEATYESGFVIDKFPISRPNLTFSTLTVSNMSPEDSSIYLCSVEMGTGVNTFGSGTRLTVV.

The V call is TRBV6-5, the J call TRBJ1-1; 9 nucleotides agree with TRBD1. Germline V lookup: CDR1 MNHEY, CDR2 SVGAGI. There are 14 residues in the CDR3. J lost 4 bases, V lost 6 bases, and 6 bases had no gene match. The CDR3 DNA sequence: TGTGCCAGCAGGCGACAGGGGGTTGGCACTGAAGCTTTCTTT. Its protein product is CASRRQGVGTEAFF.

The V gene is TRBV9, the J gene TRBJ1-1, with D perhaps matching TRBD1 (5 bases). CDR3 length: 15 amino acids. The germline gives CDR1 SGDLS, CDR2 YYNGEE. The ends were cut back, 4 bases at V and 1 base at J, with 14 bases in the middle. CDR3 in amino acids: CASSPIGRGNTEAFF. The CDR3 DNA follows: TGTGCCAGCAGCCCCATCGGGAGGGGGAACACTGAAGCTTTCTTT. The whole variable domain, remainder taken from reference TRBV9 and TRBJ1-1, is DSGVTQTPKHLITATGQRVTLRCSPRSGDLSVYWYQQSLDQGLQFLIQYYNGEERAKGNILERFSAQQFPDLHSELNLSSLELGDSALYFCASSPIGRGNTEAFFGQGTRLTVV.

The chain is built from TRBV18 and TRBJ2-7, with D possibly matching TRBD1 (6 bases). The germline V gene has CDR1 KGHSH and CDR2 LQKENI. The CDR3 contains 15 residues. The V gene lost 2 bases and the J gene lost 2 bases, with 13 bases spanning the gap. The CDR3 nucleotides are TGTGCCAGCTCACCATTTAGACAGGACCCCTACGAGCAGTACTTC. Its protein product is CASSPFRQDPYEQYF.